One TCR beta chain is described in this entry. Other nucleotide sequences from this sample produce the same CDR3. The data stem from a study of blood T cell repertoires in COVID-19. About the research overall: T cells, B-cell-depleted T cells, or PBMCs provided the cDNA or gDNA that served as material.

Germline V CDR1 and CDR2: GTSNPN, SVGIG (reference sequence). The J segment lost 3 bases and the V segment lost 2 bases, leaving 1 base of the junction unmatched. The CDR3 loop spans 13 amino acids. Repertoires were generated with immunoSEQ multiplex PCR, while TCRdb's copy carries only in-frame clones and drops some. The sample contains 310,000 or so clones, approximately 84% of which appear only once. The TCR was taken from a woman younger than 30 who had recovered from COVID-19. The sequencing sample was made of PBMCs or T cells enriched from blood (not recorded which). This sequence joins TRBV30 and TRBJ1-1, with TRBD1 matching over 9 bases. The CDR3 loop reads CAWSRQGDTEAFF. The CDR3 DNA reads TGTGCCTGGAGTAGACAGGGGGACACTGAAGCTTTCTTT.